This T cell receptor (beta chain) stems from a study of blood T cell repertoires in COVID-19. Study-wide context: T cells, B-cell-depleted T cells, or PBMCs provided the cDNA or gDNA that served as material.

The CDR3 has 17 residues. With 5 bases clipped from V and 9 bases from J, the junction kept 20 bases outside the gene matches. Per the germline V gene, CDR1 is SEHNR and CDR2 is FQNEAQ (reference sequence). The authors' processing: Nucleated cell counts were estimated from reference gene primer amplification. Measured with immunoSEQ multiplex PCR; TCRdb has only the in-frame clones, and not every one. V, J and clone size derive from that table, while D and trimming were established from the DNA sequence. The table records 150,000 to 200,000 clones, about four fifths of them present only once. The clonotype comes from a woman between 40 and 50 years old with acute or convalescent COVID-19. Material: peripheral blood. The rearrangement links TRBV7-9 to TRBJ1-1; 8 bases are shared with TRBD1. The DNA for the CDR3 is TGTGCCAGCAGCAGTGGACAGGGAGGGTATGGGAGCCGCAAAGCTTTCTTT. Amino acids: CASSSGQGGYGSRKAFF.